One and the same sample provided the 28 T cell receptor beta chains below, sequenced in a study of T cells in Graves' hyperthyroidism and ophthalmopathy. Amplified TCR beta CDR3 regions came from RNA transcripts. RT-PCR in the first round (using the HTBI primer set) targeted the TCR CDR3. TCRdb processed the multiplex PCR reads anew with MiXCR; each CDR3 protein has one entry. The repertoire includes hundreds of thousands of distinct CDR3 sequences, around 46% of them detected once, and approximately 8.2% sits in the top ten. The material sequenced was peripheral blood or thyroid tissue (not recorded which). All receptors come from a woman in her late teens or twenties with Graves' hyperthyroidism.

As regards this clonotype: No conserved phenylalanine or tryptophan is present at the end of the CDR3, so a read error is the likely explanation. The gene calls are TRBV9 and TRBJ1-1; D not resolved. In germline, CDR1 is SGDLS, CDR2 YYNGEE. The ends were cut back, 4 bases at V and 3 bases at J, with 10 bases in the middle. The CDR3 spans 13 residues. The CDR3, as DNA: TGTGCCAGCAGCAAAGGGAAGTACACTGAAGCTTTCCTT. It translates to CASSKGKYTEAFL.

Concerning this clonotype: The junction does not match germline at one end; this may be a read error. This chain connects TRBV10-2 to TRBJ1-2; D is undetermined. Looked up from germline, CDR1 is WSHSY and CDR2 is SAAADI. The CDR3 sequence is 14 residues long. The CDR3 DNA is TGTGCCAGCAGTTACTTAGCGGTGGACTATGGCTACACCTTC. Residues: CASSYLAVDYGYTF.

This clonotype occurred a few times. The chain joins TRBV2 to TRBJ1-2; 7 nucleotides agree with TRBD1. J gave up 1 base and V 8 bases, and 7 bases lay outside the gene matches. The CDR3 is made up of 14 amino acids. Germline V gives CDR1 SNHLY, CDR2 FYNNEI. The CDR3 region has the DNA TGTGCCAGCTCACCCGGACAGGTTAACTATGGCTACACCTTC. This translates into CASSPGQVNYGYTF. Full variable domain (missing parts from reference TRBV2 and TRBJ1-2): EPEVTQTPSHQVTQMGQEVILRCVPISNHLYFYWYRQILGQKVEFLVSFYNNEISEKSEIFDDQFSVERPDGSNFTLKIRSTKLEDSAMYFCASSPGQVNYGYTFGSGTRLTVV.

The chain couples TRBV5-4 to TRBJ1-4, with D perhaps TRBD1 (6 bases). Deletions cut 4 bases from V and 7 bases from J, with 17 bases between. The CDR3 is made up of 15 amino acids. Germline V gene sequence: CDR1 SGHNT, CDR2 YYREEE (reference sequence). CDR3 protein: CASSQDPGTLEKLFF. CDR3 DNA sequence: TGTGCCAGCAGCCAGGACCCCGGGACACTTGAAAAACTGTTTTTT.

This clonotype has more than one count but fewer than ten. J is TRBJ2-2 and V is TRBV7-9; perhaps TRBD2 as D (5 bases). CDR1 is SEHNR, CDR2 FQNEAQ, per germline (reference sequence). The CDR3 runs to 16 residues. Trimming took off 3 bases at V and 2 bases at J, with 13 bases between the two ends. This chain's CDR3 is CASSLGLRANTGELFF. The CDR3 coding sequence is TGTGCCAGCAGCTTGGGGTTGAGGGCAAACACCGGGGAGCTGTTTTTT.

This clonotype has ten or more counts. The chain recombines TRBV5-1 with TRBJ1-2, with 7 bases identical to TRBD1. V shed 0 bases, J shed 6 bases, and the junction held 8 bases outside the gene matches. The germline V gene encodes CDR1 SGHRS and CDR2 YFSETQ. The CDR3 totals 15 residues. CDR3 protein: CASSLGTGRDDGYTF. The CDR3 DNA is TGCGCCAGCAGCTTGGGGACAGGACGGGATGATGGCTACACCTTC.

This clonotype was detected once. CDR3 DNA sequence: TGTGCCAGCAGCCGAGCTAGCACCCAAGAGACCCAGTACTTC. It yields the protein CASSRASTQETQYF. The J gene is TRBJ2-5, the V gene TRBV5-5, with D perhaps TRBD2 (5 bases). With 4 bases removed from V and 1 base from J, the gap between germline ends came to 11 bases. The CDR3 covers 14 residues. The V gene's germline CDR1 is SGHKS and CDR2 YYEKEE (reference sequence).

This clonotype has a count of ten or more. The chain combines TRBV9 with TRBJ2-5; 10 positions agree with TRBD2. Trimming removed 0 bases from V and 5 bases from J; junction bases left unmatched: 7. The CDR3 runs 16 residues. Germline loops: CDR1 SGDLS, CDR2 YYNGEE. CDR3 sequence reads: CASSVAAGGSGETQYF. CDR3 coding DNA: TGTGCCAGCAGCGTAGCAGCGGGAGGGTCGGGGGAGACCCAGTACTTC.

The chain links TRBV5-1 to TRBJ1-4; D is perhaps TRBD1 (5 bases). The CDR3 totals 16 residues. Germline V lookup: CDR1 SGHRS, CDR2 YFSETQ. V lost 3 bases, J lost 4 bases, and 16 bases lay in between. The CDR3 region is CASSSEGSAVNEKLFF. The CDR3 region has the DNA TGCGCCAGCAGCTCCGAGGGGAGTGCTGTTAATGAAAAACTGTTTTTT.

A remark on this clonotype: This may arise from a read error, as a much more abundant clone is one base away. The chain combines TRBV20-1 with TRBJ1-2; 7 bases fit TRBD1. CDR3 length: 13 amino acids. Germline CDR1 and CDR2: DFQATT and SNEGSKA (reference sequence). V was clipped by 4 bases and J by 2 bases; unmatched bases: 4. CDR3 sequence: CSAKRTGNYGYTF. In DNA form, the CDR3 reads TGCAGTGCTAAGCGGACAGGAAACTATGGCTACACCTTC.

For this clonotype: Compared with germline, one end of the junction differs, possibly owing to a read error. The chain has TRBV2 and TRBJ1-5; possibly TRBD1 for D (6 bases). CDR1 and CDR2 (germline): SNHLY, FYNNEI. This CDR3 region has 16 residues. The CDR3 protein is CAGSARDIRGNQPQHF. The CDR3 DNA reads as TGTGCCGGCAGTGCTAGGGACATCCGAGGCAATCAGCCCCAGCATTTT.

This chain joins TRBV5-1 and TRBJ2-5, with TRBD2 matching over 9 bases. Looked up from germline, CDR1 is SGHRS and CDR2 is YFSETQ. The CDR3 length is 15 residues. V lost 0 bases and J lost 5; bases outside the gene matches: 5. The CDR3 region is CASSLVSGRLETQYF. Written as DNA, the CDR3 is TGCGCCAGCAGCTTGGTGAGCGGGAGGTTGGAGACCCAGTACTTC.

This sequence joins TRBV10-1 and TRBJ2-2, with a weak D call TRBD1 (6 bases). The V end lost 2 bases, the J end lost 3 bases, and 10 bases lay between the germline ends. The germline V gene has CDR1 WNHNN and CDR2 SYGVQD (reference sequence). The CDR3 spans 15 residues. The CDR3 here is CASSEPGADTGELFF. CDR3 bases: TGCGCCAGCAGTGAGCCAGGGGCGGACACCGGGGAGCTGTTTTTT.

The chain has TRBV20-1 and TRBJ2-2; D is uncertain. Between the trimmed V and J ends, which lost 1 base and 6 bases, there was a span of 0 bases. Germline V gene sequence: CDR1 DFQATT, CDR2 SNEGSKA (reference sequence). The CDR3 contains 10 residues. CDR3 DNA: TGCAGTGCTAGAGCCGGGGAGCTGTTTTTT. It codes for CSARAGELFF.

The genes are TRBV2 and TRBJ1-2; D is uncertain. The CDR3 sequence is 13 residues long. With 4 bases removed from V and 4 bases from J, the gap between germline ends came to 10 bases. Germline V lookup: CDR1 SNHLY, CDR2 FYNNEI. The CDR3 coding sequence is TGTGCCAGCAGTGTGACGGAAGTCTATGGCTACACCTTC. Encoded protein: CASSVTEVYGYTF. Full variable domain (outside the CDR3, taken from reference TRBV2 and TRBJ1-2): EPEVTQTPSHQVTQMGQEVILRCVPISNHLYFYWYRQILGQKVEFLVSFYNNEISEKSEIFDDQFSVERPDGSNFTLKIRSTKLEDSAMYFCASSVTEVYGYTFGSGTRLTVV.

The chain is built from TRBV19 and TRBJ1-4, with D perhaps matching TRBD1 (5 bases). The CDR3 totals 13 residues. Germline V gene data show CDR1 as LNHDA and CDR2 as SQIVND (reference sequence). Trimming removed 10 bases from V and 8 bases from J, with 17 bases in between. Here the CDR3 reads CAIPIEGNEKLFF. The DNA for the CDR3 is TGTGCCATCCCGATCGAGGGGAACGAAAAACTGTTTTTT.

There are a few counts of this clonotype. The CDR3 nucleotides read TGCGCCAGCAGCTTGCATACATTTTACGAGCAGTACTTC. It codes for CASSLHTFYEQYF. V and J are TRBV4-1 and TRBJ2-7; D is undetermined. Germline V gene lookup returns CDR1 MGHRA and CDR2 YSYEKL. CDR3 length: 13 residues. V shed 5 bases and J shed 4 bases, with 12 bases lying between them.

The chain is built from TRBV7-9 and TRBJ1-2; no definite D call. Deletions cut 3 bases from V and 4 bases from J, with 6 bases between. CDR3 length: 12 residues. CDR1 is SEHNR and CDR2 is FQNEAQ in the germline V gene (reference sequence). CDR3 amino acids: CASSFSAYGYTF. The CDR3 region has the DNA TGTGCCAGCAGCTTTAGCGCCTATGGCTACACCTTC. The entire variable domain, with the rest obtained from reference TRBV7-9 and TRBJ1-2, is as follows: DTGVSQNPRHKITKRGQNVTFRCDPISEHNRLYWYRQTLGQGPEFLTYFQNEAQLEKSRLLSDRFSAERPKGSFSTLEIQRTEQGDSAMYLCASSFSAYGYTFGSGTRLTVV.

This clonotype was seen a few times. V is TRBV7-9 and J is TRBJ1-1, with 8 bases identical to TRBD1. The CDR3 runs to 15 residues. Germline loops: CDR1 SEHNR, CDR2 FQNEAQ (reference sequence). V was pared by 6 bases and J by 5 bases, with 11 bases of the junction left unmatched. CDR3 DNA sequence: TGTGCCAGCAGATCGAGGACAGGGAATAAGACTGAAGCTTTCTTT. Translated: CASRSRTGNKTEAFF.

The rearrangement uses TRBV20-1 and TRBJ2-7; D tentatively fits TRBD1 or TRBD2 (5 bases each). The CDR3 extends over 14 amino acids. V lost 1 base to trimming and J lost 9 bases, with 19 bases between them. The germline V gene encodes CDR1 DFQATT and CDR2 SNEGSKA (reference sequence). The CDR3 reads CSARGDVGLGGQYF. CDR3 in DNA: TGCAGTGCTAGAGGGGACGTAGGACTGGGTGGGCAGTACTTC.

This clonotype was counted at least ten times. The chain employs TRBV7-8 and TRBJ1-2; 8 bases fit TRBD1. The trim removed 5 bases at V and 5 bases at J, leaving 10 bases unmatched. CDR3 size: 15 residues. Looked up from germline, CDR1 is SGHVS and CDR2 is FQNEAQ. CDR3 loop: CASSLTNDRGYGYTF. As DNA, the CDR3 is TGTGCCAGCAGCCTAACCAATGACAGGGGATATGGCTACACCTTC.

As DNA, the CDR3 is TGTGCCAGCAGCAAGGGCCAGCCTGGGAACACTGAAGCTTTCTTT. This translates into CASSKGQPGNTEAFF. This chain joins TRBV7-6 and TRBJ1-1; D not certain. V lost 5 bases to trimming and J lost 1 base, with 14 bases between them. In germline, CDR1 is SGHVS, CDR2 FNYEAQ. This CDR3 is 15 amino acids long.

V and J are TRBV24-1 and TRBJ1-2; 9 nucleotides match TRBD1. This CDR3 has 14 amino acids. J lost 6 bases, V lost 7 bases, and 8 bases had no gene match. Germline CDR1 and CDR2: KGHDR and SFDVKD. The CDR3 region is CATSDGQGLHGYTF. The CDR3 DNA is TGTGCCACCAGCGACGGACAGGGGTTGCATGGCTACACCTTC.

In the case of this clonotype: This likely comes from a read error, as the CDR3 has no conserved phenylalanine or tryptophan at its end. The CDR3 DNA is TGTGCCAGCAGCTTCCGGACAGCTAGAGGCTACACCCTC. Its protein is CASSFRTARGYTL. The rearrangement uses TRBV7-8 and TRBJ1-2, with TRBD1 as a possible D gene (6 bases). This CDR3 spans 13 amino acids. Trimming stripped 3 bases from V and 8 bases from J, with 13 bases between. CDR1 SGHVS and CDR2 FQNEAQ come from the germline V gene.

This clonotype has more than one count but fewer than ten. For the CDR3, the DNA is TGCAGGCCCAGCGGGACGAATACGCAGTATTTT. Its translation is CRPSGTNTQYF. The rearrangement links TRBV20-1 to TRBJ2-3; the match to TRBD2 covers 7 bases. CDR3 length equals 11 residues. Germline CDR1 is DFQATT and CDR2 is SNEGSKA (reference sequence).

The chain couples TRBV7-2 to TRBJ1-1; D may be TRBD1 (6 bases). V was trimmed by 3 bases and J by 0 bases, leaving 11 bases between them. From germline, CDR1 is SGHTA and CDR2 FQGNSA. The CDR3 runs to 15 residues. The CDR3 sequence: CASSLAGAMNTEAFF. CDR3 sequence (DNA): TGTGCCAGCAGCTTGGCAGGGGCAATGAACACTGAAGCTTTCTTT.

Points on this clonotype: A much larger clone sits a single nucleotide away, making a read error possible. Here the CDR3 reads CASTDQGARNSPLHF. CDR3 nucleotide sequence: TGTGCCAGCACAGATCAGGGGGCCCGTAATTCACCCCTCCACTTT. This sequence joins TRBV2 and TRBJ1-6; 8 bases fit TRBD1. Germline values: CDR1 SNHLY, CDR2 FYNNEI. V gave up 7 bases and J gave up 6 bases; unmatched junction bases: 8. This CDR3 spans 15 amino acids.

This clonotype was counted between two and nine times. The chain carries TRBV6-5 and TRBJ2-7; D remains unclear. The V end lost 6 bases, the J end lost 3 bases, and 9 bases lay between the germline ends. CDR1 MNHEY and CDR2 SVGAGI come from the germline V gene. There are 12 residues in the CDR3. The CDR3 loop is CASSDLVYEQYF. CDR3 sequence (DNA): TGTGCCAGCAGCGACCTCGTCTACGAGCAGTACTTC.